A single sample is the source of the 22 T cell receptor beta chains below, sequenced in a study of blood T cell repertoires in COVID-19. Using immunoSEQ multiplex PCR, the repertoire was profiled, and TCRdb retains in-frame clones only, with some absent. The sample yields more than 200,000 clones, more than 65% seen once. The sequenced material came from peripheral blood. Every receptor here comes from a woman aged 40 to 50 with active or convalescent COVID-19.

The V gene is TRBV28, the J gene TRBJ2-3; unclear D gene. CDR1 is MDHEN, CDR2 SYDVKM, per germline. CDR3 size: 14 residues. Trimming stripped 9 bases from V and 1 base from J, with 14 bases between. This CDR3 is CASRGATGTDTQYF. In nucleotides, the CDR3 is TGTGCCAGTAGAGGCGCTACCGGCACAGATACGCAGTATTTT.

The chain employs TRBV19 and TRBJ1-6; 7 nucleotides line up with TRBD1. CDR3 length equals 15 residues. Germline V lookup: CDR1 LNHDA, CDR2 SQIVND (reference sequence). V lost 5 bases, J lost 5 bases, and 6 bases stayed unmatched. For the CDR3, the DNA is TGTGCCAGTAGTGACCCCGGGACAGATAATTCACCCCTCCACTTT. Amino acids: CASSDPGTDNSPLHF.

This clone was found a few times. Here the CDR3 DNA reads TGTGCTAGTGGTTTGGGAGGAGGCTATAATTCACCCCTCCACTTT. This translates into CASGLGGGYNSPLHF. This chain uses TRBV12-5 with TRBJ1-6; D is undetermined. Germline CDR1 is LGHNT and CDR2 is FRNRAP. This CDR3 is built from 15 residues. V lost 1 base, J lost 3 bases, and 7 bases lay in between. The whole variable domain, remainder taken from reference TRBV12-5 and TRBJ1-6, is DARVTQTPRHKVTEMGQEVTMRCQPILGHNTVFWYRQTMMQGLELLAYFRNRAPLDDSGMPKDRFSAEMPDATLATLKIQPSEPRDSAVYFCASGLGGGYNSPLHFGNGTRLTVT.

The chain joins TRBV10-3 to TRBJ1-2; TRBD1 matches at 7 bases. The CDR3 runs to 12 residues. The trim removed 11 bases at V and 5 bases at J, leaving 8 bases unmatched. From germline, CDR1 is ENHRY and CDR2 SYGVKD. The CDR3 sequence: CAASGQAYGYTF. CDR3 in DNA: TGTGCCGCCTCAGGACAGGCGTATGGCTACACCTTC.

This clone appeared a few times. The V and J genes are TRBV9 and TRBJ2-1; possible D gene TRBD1, 6 bases. V was pared by 0 bases and J by 3 bases, with 13 bases between. From germline, CDR1 is SGDLS and CDR2 YYNGEE. The CDR3 consists of 16 residues. CDR3 DNA: TGTGCCAGCAGCGTAGCTGACGGACAGCTCTACAATGAGCAGTTCTTC. Protein: CASSVADGQLYNEQFF.

The J gene is TRBJ2-1, the V gene TRBV6-4; TRBD1 might be the D (6 bases). CDR1 and CDR2 from the germline V gene are MRHNA and SNTAGT. Trimming removed 3 bases at V and 4 bases at J, with 13 bases between. The length of the CDR3 is 15 residues. The CDR3: CASSESAGEYNEQFF. As DNA, the CDR3 is TGTGCCAGCAGTGAATCGGCAGGGGAATACAATGAGCAGTTCTTC.

This chain connects TRBV19 to TRBJ1-6, with D perhaps matching TRBD1 (5 bases). Germline CDR1 and CDR2: LNHDA and SQIVND (reference sequence). The CDR3 contains 16 residues. The V and J ends lost 3 bases and 5 bases respectively, with 14 bases between them. The CDR3 DNA is TGTGCCAGTAGTATTCTGGCAGGGCCTAATAATTCACCCCTCCACTTT. It is translated as CASSILAGPNNSPLHF. Supplemented by reference TRBV19 and TRBJ1-6, the full variable domain reads DGGITQSPKYLFRKEGQNVTLSCEQNLNHDAMYWYRQDPGQGLRLIYYSQIVNDFQKGDIAEGYSVSREKKESFPLTVTSAQKNPTAFYLCASSILAGPNNSPLHFGNGTRLTVT.

The rearrangement joins TRBV9 to TRBJ1-1; 9 bases line up with TRBD1. The CDR3 has 15 amino acids. V trimming: 2 bases; J trimming: 2 bases; junction bases outside the gene matches: 4. The V gene's germline CDR1 is SGDLS and CDR2 YYNGEE. The CDR3 here is CASSVTGGVNTEAFF. The DNA for the CDR3 is TGTGCCAGCAGCGTCACAGGGGGCGTCAACACTGAAGCTTTCTTT.

The chain uses TRBV5-1 and TRBJ2-7; 8 nucleotides agree with TRBD1. CDR1 and CDR2 from the germline V gene are SGHRS and YFSETQ. V shed 4 bases, J shed 5 bases, and the junction held 11 bases outside the gene matches. The CDR3 is 15 residues long. In DNA, the CDR3 is TGCGCCAGCAGCCCATCCCCACAGGGGGGCGACGAGCAGTACTTC. Translated: CASSPSPQGGDEQYF.

The CDR3 sequence is CASTPSGGARNTEAFF. The DNA for the CDR3 is TGTGCCAGCACCCCTTCCGGCGGGGCAAGGAACACTGAAGCTTTCTTT. The chain recombines TRBV6-2 or TRBV6-3 with TRBJ1-1; a possible D gene is TRBD1 (5 bases). Deletions cut 7 bases from V and 1 base from J, with 19 bases between. CDR1 and CDR2 from the germline V gene are MNHEY and SVGEGT. The CDR3 consists of 16 residues.

This clone has a single count. The chain combines TRBV4-1 with TRBJ2-6, with 10 bases fitting TRBD1. This CDR3 has 18 amino acids. V trimming: 0 bases; J trimming: 3 bases; junction bases outside the gene matches: 5. Germline-derived CDR1 and CDR2 are MGHRA and YSYEKL. CDR3 in amino acids: CASSQESTGGFGANVLTF. The CDR3 DNA reads TGCGCCAGCAGCCAAGAGTCGACAGGGGGCTTTGGGGCCAACGTCCTGACTTTC.

This chain connects TRBV5-1 to TRBJ2-3; 14 bases are a match to TRBD2. The CDR3 runs 19 residues. Germline V lookup: CDR1 SGHRS, CDR2 YFSETQ. The trim removed 4 bases at V and 5 bases at J, leaving 15 bases unmatched. CDR3 DNA: TGCGCCAGCAGCCCCTGGACTAGCGGGGGGCGGGGAAAGAAAGATACGCAGTATTTT. Translation: CASSPWTSGGRGKKDTQYF.

This clone was counted only a few times. CDR3 sequence (DNA): TGTGCCAGTAGTGTGTACAGGGGGCTTACTGAAGCTTTCTTT. Its translation: CASSVYRGLTEAFF. This chain joins TRBV19 and TRBJ1-1; TRBD1 agrees at 9 bases. Germline-derived CDR1 and CDR2 are LNHDA and SQIVND (reference sequence). J gave up 5 bases and V 5 bases, and 6 bases lay outside the gene matches. The CDR3 is made up of 14 amino acids.

This clone was detected only once. The rearrangement joins TRBV7-3 to TRBJ2-3; 11 bases match TRBD2. The germline V gene encodes CDR1 SGHTA and CDR2 FQGTGA. The CDR3 extends over 16 amino acids. Losses at the gene ends were 0 bases for V and 4 bases for J; bases not matched to a gene: 3. This CDR3 reads CASSLTSGGVADTQYF. The CDR3 DNA follows: TGTGCCAGCAGCTTAACTAGCGGGGGGGTGGCAGATACGCAGTATTTT.

V usage is TRBV6-4 and J usage is TRBJ2-2, with D possibly TRBD2 on 6 matching bases. From germline, CDR1 is MRHNA and CDR2 SNTAGT. The CDR3 length is 17 residues. Trimming stripped 4 bases from V and 7 bases from J, with 22 bases between. The CDR3: CASSASGARGPIGELFF. DNA for the CDR3: TGTGCCAGCAGTGCGTCGGGAGCTAGGGGACCCATCGGGGAGCTGTTTTTT.

The chain uses TRBV28 and TRBJ1-2, with TRBD1 matching over 10 bases. This CDR3 is 15 amino acids long. The V segment lost 5 bases and the J segment 1 base; nucleotides outside the gene matches: 4. CDR1 and CDR2 from the germline V gene are MDHEN and SYDVKM. The CDR3 bases are TGTGCCAGCAGTGTCGGGACAGGGGTTAACTATGGCTACACCTTC. It is translated as CASSVGTGVNYGYTF.

This chain joins TRBV3-1 (or the pseudogene TRBV3-2) and TRBJ1-2; TRBD1 agrees at 8 bases. The length of the CDR3 is 13 residues. Per germline, CDR1 LGHDT and CDR2 YNNKEL (reference sequence). V shed 4 bases, J shed 7 bases, and the junction held 5 bases outside the gene matches. CDR3 residues: CASSRRDRSGYTF. In DNA, the CDR3 is TGTGCCAGCAGCCGCCGGGACAGGTCTGGCTACACCTTC.

This sequence joins TRBV7-9 and TRBJ2-7; D may be TRBD1 (6 bases). The CDR3 spans 15 residues. Looked up from germline, CDR1 is SEHNR and CDR2 is FQNEAQ (reference sequence). Trimming took 5 bases from V and 0 from J, leaving 14 bases between them. The CDR3 is CASSPRWDNSYEQYF. The CDR3 DNA follows: TGTGCCAGCAGCCCCCGATGGGACAACTCCTACGAGCAGTACTTC.

The chain recombines TRBV9 with TRBJ1-1, with D possibly matching TRBD1 (6 bases). Deletions cut 3 bases from V and 0 bases from J, with 18 bases between. The CDR3 totals 17 residues. Germline V gene data show CDR1 as SGDLS and CDR2 as YYNGEE. The CDR3 region has the DNA TGTGCCAGCAGCGATCAGGGGCGGTCCCCATTGAACACTGAAGCTTTCTTT. Amino acid sequence: CASSDQGRSPLNTEAFF.

The chain carries TRBV18 and TRBJ1-1; D perhaps matches TRBD1 (5 bases). V was pared by 3 bases and J by 11 bases, with 19 bases between. The CDR3 sequence is 14 residues long. CDR1 is KGHSH, CDR2 LQKENI, per germline. This CDR3 is CASSPSGGTGGAFF. DNA of the CDR3: TGTGCCAGCTCACCCTCCGGGGGGACCGGAGGGGCTTTCTTT. Using reference TRBV18 and TRBJ1-1 for the parts outside the CDR3, the full variable domain is NAGVMQNPRHLVRRRGQEARLRCSPMKGHSHVYWYRQLPEEGLKFMVYLQKENIIDESGMPKERFSAEFPKEGPSILRIQQVVRGDSAAYFCASSPSGGTGGAFFGQGTRLTVV.

The CDR3 loop is CASSPRSGQGTPTNEKLFF. CDR3 coding DNA: TGTGCCAGCAGTCCCCGATCGGGACAGGGTACTCCAACTAATGAAAAACTGTTTTTT. V and J are TRBV28 and TRBJ1-4; 9 nucleotides align to TRBD1. The trim removed 5 bases at V and 0 bases at J, leaving 13 bases unmatched. Germline CDR1 MDHEN, CDR2 SYDVKM. There are 19 residues in the CDR3.

V gene TRBV11-2 combines with J gene TRBJ1-4; a weak D match, TRBD1 (5 bases). V was shortened by 1 base and J by 12 bases, with 15 bases between the two germline ends. The length of the CDR3 is 14 residues. Germline V gene data show CDR1 as SGHAT and CDR2 as FQNNGV. In DNA form, the CDR3 reads TGTGCCAGCAGCTTAGCCTTTTGGGGCGGAGAACTGTTTTTT. Its protein product is CASSLAFWGGELFF.